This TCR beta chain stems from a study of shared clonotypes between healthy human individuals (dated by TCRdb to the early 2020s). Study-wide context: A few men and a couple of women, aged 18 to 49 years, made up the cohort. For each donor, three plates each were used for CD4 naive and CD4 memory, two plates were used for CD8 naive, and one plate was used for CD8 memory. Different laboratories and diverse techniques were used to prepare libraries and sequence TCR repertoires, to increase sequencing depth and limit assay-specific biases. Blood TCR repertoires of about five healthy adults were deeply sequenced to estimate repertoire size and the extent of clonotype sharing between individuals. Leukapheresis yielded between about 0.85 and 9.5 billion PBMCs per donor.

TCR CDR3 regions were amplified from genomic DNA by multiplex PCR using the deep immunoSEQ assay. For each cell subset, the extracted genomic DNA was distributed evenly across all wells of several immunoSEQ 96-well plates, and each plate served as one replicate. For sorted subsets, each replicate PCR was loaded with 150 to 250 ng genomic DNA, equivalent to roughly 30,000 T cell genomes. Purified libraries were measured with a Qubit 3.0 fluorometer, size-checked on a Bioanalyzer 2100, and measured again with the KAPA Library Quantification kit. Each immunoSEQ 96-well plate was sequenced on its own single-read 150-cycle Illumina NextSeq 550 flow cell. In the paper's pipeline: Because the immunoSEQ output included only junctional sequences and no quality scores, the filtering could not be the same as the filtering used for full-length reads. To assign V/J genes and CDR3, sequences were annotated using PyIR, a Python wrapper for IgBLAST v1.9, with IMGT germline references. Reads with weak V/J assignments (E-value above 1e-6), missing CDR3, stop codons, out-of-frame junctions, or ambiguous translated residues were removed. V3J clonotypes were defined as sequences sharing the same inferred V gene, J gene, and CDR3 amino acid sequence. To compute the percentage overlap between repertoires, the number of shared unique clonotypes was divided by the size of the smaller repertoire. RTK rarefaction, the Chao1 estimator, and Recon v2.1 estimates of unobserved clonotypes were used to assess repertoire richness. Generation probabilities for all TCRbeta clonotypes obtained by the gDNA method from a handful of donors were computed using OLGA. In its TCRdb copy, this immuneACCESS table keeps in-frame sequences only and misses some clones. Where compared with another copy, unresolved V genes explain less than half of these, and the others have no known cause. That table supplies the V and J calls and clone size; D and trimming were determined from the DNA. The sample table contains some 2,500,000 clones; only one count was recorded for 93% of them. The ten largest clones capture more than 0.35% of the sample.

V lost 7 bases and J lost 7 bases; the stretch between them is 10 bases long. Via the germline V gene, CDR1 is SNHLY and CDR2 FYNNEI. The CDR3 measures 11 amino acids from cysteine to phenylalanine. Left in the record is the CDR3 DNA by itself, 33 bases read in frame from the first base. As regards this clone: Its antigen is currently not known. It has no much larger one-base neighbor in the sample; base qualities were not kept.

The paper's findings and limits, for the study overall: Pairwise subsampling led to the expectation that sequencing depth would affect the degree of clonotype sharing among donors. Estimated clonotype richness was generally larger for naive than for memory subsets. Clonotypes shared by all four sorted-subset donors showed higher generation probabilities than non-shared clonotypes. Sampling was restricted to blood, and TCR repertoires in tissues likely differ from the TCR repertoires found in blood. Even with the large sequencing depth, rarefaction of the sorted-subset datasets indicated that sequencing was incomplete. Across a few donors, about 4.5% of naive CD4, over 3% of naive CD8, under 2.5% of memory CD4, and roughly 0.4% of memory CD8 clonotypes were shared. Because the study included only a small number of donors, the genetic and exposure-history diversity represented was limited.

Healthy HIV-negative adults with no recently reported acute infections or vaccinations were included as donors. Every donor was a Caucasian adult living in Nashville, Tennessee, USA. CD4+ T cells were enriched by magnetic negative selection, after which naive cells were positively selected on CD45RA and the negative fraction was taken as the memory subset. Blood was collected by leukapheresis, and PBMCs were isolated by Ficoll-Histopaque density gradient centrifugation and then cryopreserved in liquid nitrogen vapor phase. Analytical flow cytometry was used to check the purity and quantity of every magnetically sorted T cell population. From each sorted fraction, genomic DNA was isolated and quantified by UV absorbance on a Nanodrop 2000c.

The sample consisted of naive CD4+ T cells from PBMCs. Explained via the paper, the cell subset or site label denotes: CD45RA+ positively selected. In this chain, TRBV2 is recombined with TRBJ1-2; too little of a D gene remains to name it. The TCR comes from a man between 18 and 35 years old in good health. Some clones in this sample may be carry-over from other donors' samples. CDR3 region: CASNWPLGYTF. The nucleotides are TGTGCCAGCAACTGGCCCCTTGGCTACACCTTC. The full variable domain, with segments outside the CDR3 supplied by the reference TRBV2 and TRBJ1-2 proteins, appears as EPEVTQTPSHQVTQMGQEVILRCVPISNHLYFYWYRQILGQKVEFLVSFYNNEISEKSEIFDDQFSVERPDGSNFTLKIRSTKLEDSAMYFCASNWPLGYTFGSGTRLTVV.